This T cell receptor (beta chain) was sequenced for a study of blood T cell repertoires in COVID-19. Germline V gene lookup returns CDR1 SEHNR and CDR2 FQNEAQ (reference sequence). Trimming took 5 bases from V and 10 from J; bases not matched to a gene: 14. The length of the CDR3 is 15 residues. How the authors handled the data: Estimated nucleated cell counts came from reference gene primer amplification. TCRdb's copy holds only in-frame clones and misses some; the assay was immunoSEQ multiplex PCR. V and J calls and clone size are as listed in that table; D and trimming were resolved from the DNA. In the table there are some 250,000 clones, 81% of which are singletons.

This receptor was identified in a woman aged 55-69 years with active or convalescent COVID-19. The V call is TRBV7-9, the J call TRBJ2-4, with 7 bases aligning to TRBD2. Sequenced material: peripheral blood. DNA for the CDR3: TGTGCCAGCAGCGAGGCGCGCGGGGGAGCGGGAATTCAGTACTTC. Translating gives CASSEARGGAGIQYF.